This TCR beta chain was found in a study of response to subunit inactivated influenza vaccine. Using its own MiXCR run on the RT-PCR reads, TCRdb lists one record per CDR3 protein. The repertoire includes 600,000 to 850,000 distinct CDR3 sequences, around 15% of them detected once, and 6% to 9.5% sits in the top ten. General observations from the study: Each seasonal flu vaccination may recruit only limited new T cells, authors suggested.

This clonotype has more than one count but fewer than ten. Its antigen is unidentified. V lost 7 bases to trimming and J lost 1 base; unmatched junction nucleotides: 4. The CDR3 has 13 residues. Germline V CDR1 and CDR2: ENHRY, SYGVKD. The chain combines TRBV10-3 with TRBJ2-7; 7 bases map to TRBD2. This sequence originates from a man aged 50 to 59 who received an inactivated influenza vaccine. The sample was PBMCs from blood, taken 14 days before vaccination. CDR3 loop: CAITAGASYEQYF. CDR3 coding DNA: TGTGCCATCACGGCGGGAGCGTCCTACGAGCAGTACTTC.